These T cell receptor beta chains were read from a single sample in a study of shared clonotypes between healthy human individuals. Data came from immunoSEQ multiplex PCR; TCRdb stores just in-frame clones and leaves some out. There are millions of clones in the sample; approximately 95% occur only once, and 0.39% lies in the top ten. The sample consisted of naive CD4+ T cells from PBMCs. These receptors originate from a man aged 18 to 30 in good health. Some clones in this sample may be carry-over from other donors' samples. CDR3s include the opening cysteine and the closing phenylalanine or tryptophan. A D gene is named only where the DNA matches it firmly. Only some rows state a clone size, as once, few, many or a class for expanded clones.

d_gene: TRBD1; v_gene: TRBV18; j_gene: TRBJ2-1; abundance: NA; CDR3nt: TGTGCCAGCTCACTTCTAACAGGGGGCCTTTTAAACAATGAGCAGTTCTTC; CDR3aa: CASSLLTGGLLNNEQFF
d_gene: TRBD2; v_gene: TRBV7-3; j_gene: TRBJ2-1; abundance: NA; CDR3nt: TGTGCCAGCAGCAACCGGACTAGCGGGAGAGGTAAGCAGTTCTTC; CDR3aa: CASSNRTSGRGKQFF
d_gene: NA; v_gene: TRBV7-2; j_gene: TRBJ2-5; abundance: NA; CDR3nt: TGTGCCAGCAGCTCCCCATGGGGTGAGGAGACCCAGTACTTC; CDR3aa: CASSSPWGEETQYF
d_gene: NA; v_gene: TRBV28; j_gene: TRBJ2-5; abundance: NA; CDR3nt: TGTGCCAGCAGTGCGCAAGAGACCCAGTACTTC; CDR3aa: CASSAQETQYF
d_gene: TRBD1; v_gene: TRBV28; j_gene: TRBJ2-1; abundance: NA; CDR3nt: TGTGCCAGCAGTAGTTCCGGGACAGGGGCCCATGAGCAGTTCTTC; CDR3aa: CASSSSGTGAHEQFF
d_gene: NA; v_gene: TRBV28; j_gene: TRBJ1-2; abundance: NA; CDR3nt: TGTGCCAGCAGTTTAGTGACAGCTGAAAGTGGCTACACCTTC; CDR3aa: CASSLVTAESGYTF
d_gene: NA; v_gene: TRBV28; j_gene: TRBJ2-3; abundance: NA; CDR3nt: TGTGCCAGCACCGACAGGATTCGCACAGATACGCAGTATTTT; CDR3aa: CASTDRIRTDTQYF
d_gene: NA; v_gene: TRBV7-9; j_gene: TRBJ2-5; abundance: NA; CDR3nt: TGTGCCAGCAGTTCGAAGGTTATCGAGACCCAGTACTTC; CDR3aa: CASSSKVIETQYF
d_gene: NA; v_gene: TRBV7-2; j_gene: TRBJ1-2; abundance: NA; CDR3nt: TGTGCCAGCAGCTTAGGGCCGGCCTATGGCTACACCTTC; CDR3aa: CASSLGPAYGYTF
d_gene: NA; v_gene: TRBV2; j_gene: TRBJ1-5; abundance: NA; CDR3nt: TGTGCCAGCAGGGTCGACAGTTTGCAACCCCAGCATTTT; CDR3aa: CASRVDSLQPQHF
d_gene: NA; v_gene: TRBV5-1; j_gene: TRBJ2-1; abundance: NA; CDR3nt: TGCGCCAGCAGCCCACGGATAGTATCCTACAATGAGCAGTTCTTC; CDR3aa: CASSPRIVSYNEQFF
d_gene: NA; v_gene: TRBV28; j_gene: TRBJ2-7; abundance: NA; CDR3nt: TGTGCCAGCACCCCTCGCGGGTACGAGCAGTACTTC; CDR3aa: CASTPRGYEQYF
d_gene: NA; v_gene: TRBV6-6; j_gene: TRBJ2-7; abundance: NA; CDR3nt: TGTGCCAGCAGTTACTCAGCCGGGGCCTACGAGCAGTACTTC; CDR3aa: CASSYSAGAYEQYF
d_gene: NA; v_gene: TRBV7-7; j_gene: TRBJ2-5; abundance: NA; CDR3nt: TGTGCCAGCAGCTTAGCGGGGCGGCTGAAGACCCAGTACTTC; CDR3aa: CASSLAGRLKTQYF
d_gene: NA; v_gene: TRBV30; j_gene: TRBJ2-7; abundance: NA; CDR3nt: TGTGCCTGGAGTCAAGGGGGTACTCTCTCCTACGAGCAGTACTTC; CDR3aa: CAWSQGGTLSYEQYF
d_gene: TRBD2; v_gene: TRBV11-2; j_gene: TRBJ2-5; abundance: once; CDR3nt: TGTGCCAGCAGCTTAGATACGTTCGGGGGGCAAGAGACCCAGTACTTC; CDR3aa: CASSLDTFGGQETQYF
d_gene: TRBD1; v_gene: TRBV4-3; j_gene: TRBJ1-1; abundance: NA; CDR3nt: TGCGCCAGCAGCCAAGAGACAGGGTCCACTGAAGCTTTCTTT; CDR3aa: CASSQETGSTEAFF
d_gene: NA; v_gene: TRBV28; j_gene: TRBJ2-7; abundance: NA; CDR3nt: TGTGCCAGCAGCCCCCTAGTATCTATCACCTACGAGCAGTACTTC; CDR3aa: CASSPLVSITYEQYF
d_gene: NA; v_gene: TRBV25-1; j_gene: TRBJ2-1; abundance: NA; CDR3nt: TGTGCCAGCAGTTTCCCAGGGTTGAATGAGCAGTTCTTC; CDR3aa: CASSFPGLNEQFF
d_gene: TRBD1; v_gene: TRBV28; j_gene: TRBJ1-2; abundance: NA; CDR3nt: TGTGCCAGCAGTCCAGGGGGGACAGGGGGCGGTGGGAACTATGGCTACACCTTC; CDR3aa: CASSPGGTGGGGNYGYTF
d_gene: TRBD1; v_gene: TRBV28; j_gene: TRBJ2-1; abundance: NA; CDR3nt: TGTGCCAGCAGCCGGGACAGGGTGCTGAGAGAGCAGTTCTTC; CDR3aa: CASSRDRVLREQFF
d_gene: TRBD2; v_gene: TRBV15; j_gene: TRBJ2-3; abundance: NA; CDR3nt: TGTGCCACCAGCAGAGATTTTGGACTAGCGGGATCGGGACCCACAGATACGCAGTATTTT; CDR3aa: CATSRDFGLAGSGPTDTQYF
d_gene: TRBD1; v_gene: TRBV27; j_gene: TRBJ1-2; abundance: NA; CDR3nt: TGTGCCAGCAGCCTCAATACAGGGGGCGGCTACACCTTC; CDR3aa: CASSLNTGGGYTF
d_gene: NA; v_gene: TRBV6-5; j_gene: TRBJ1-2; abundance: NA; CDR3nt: TGTGCCAGCAGCGCACAGGGAGGCTACACCTTC; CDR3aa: CASSAQGGYTF
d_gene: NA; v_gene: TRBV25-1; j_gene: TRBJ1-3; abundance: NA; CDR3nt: TGTGCCAGCTCCATGTTAGCCGGAAACACCATATATTTT; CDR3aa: CASSMLAGNTIYF
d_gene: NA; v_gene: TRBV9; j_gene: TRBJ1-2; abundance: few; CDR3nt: TGTGCCAGCAGCGTAGGCGGTGGGGAAGGCTACACCTTC; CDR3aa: CASSVGGGEGYTF
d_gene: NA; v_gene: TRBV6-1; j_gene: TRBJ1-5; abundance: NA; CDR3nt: TGTGCCAGCGGGCTTGTAAGTGTAAACAATCAGCCCCAGCATTTT; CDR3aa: CASGLVSVNNQPQHF
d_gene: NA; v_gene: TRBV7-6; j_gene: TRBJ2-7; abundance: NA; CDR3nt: TGTGCCAGCAGCTTGGGAGGGGGATACGAGCAGTACTTC; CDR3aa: CASSLGGGYEQYF
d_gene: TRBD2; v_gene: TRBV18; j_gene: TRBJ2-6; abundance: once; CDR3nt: TGTGCCAGCTCACCTAGGACTAGCAGATATACTGGGGCCAACGTCCTGACTTTC; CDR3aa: CASSPRTSRYTGANVLTF
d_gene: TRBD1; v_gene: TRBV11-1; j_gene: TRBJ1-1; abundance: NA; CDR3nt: TGTGCCGGCAGCCGAGGACAGGGTTTCACTGAAGCTTTCTTT; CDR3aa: CAGSRGQGFTEAFF
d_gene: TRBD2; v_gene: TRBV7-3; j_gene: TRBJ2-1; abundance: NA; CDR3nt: TGTGCCAGCAGCTTCCACTTGGGACTAGCGGGGTCGTACAATGAGCAGTTCTTC; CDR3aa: CASSFHLGLAGSYNEQFF
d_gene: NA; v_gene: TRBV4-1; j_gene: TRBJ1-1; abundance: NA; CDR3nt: TGCGCCAGCAGCCAAGATGTGAGCCAGATCCGTGAAGCTTTCTTT; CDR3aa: CASSQDVSQIREAFF
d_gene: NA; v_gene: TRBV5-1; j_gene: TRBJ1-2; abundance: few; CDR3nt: TGCGCCAGCAGCCCCGACAGGAACTATGGCTACACCTTC; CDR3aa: CASSPDRNYGYTF
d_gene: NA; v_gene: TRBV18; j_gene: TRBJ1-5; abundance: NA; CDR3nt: TGTGCCAGCTCACCAGATAGCCCAGGGACTGGGCAGCCCCAGCATTTT; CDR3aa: CASSPDSPGTGQPQHF
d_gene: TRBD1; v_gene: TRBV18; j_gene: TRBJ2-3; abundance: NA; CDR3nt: TGTGCCAGCTCTTTGCCCCTTACAGGGGGGCATACGCAGTATTTT; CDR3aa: CASSLPLTGGHTQYF
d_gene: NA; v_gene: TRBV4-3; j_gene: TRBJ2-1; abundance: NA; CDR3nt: TGCGCCAGCAGCGAAAGGGGGGGGACGGACAATGAGCAGTTCTTC; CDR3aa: CASSERGGTDNEQFF
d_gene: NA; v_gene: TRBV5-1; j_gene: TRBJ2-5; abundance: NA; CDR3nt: TGCGCCAGCAGTGTCCCGGGAGAGACCCAGTACTTC; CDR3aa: CASSVPGETQYF
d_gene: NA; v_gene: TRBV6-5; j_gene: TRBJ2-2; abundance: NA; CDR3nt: TGTGCCAGCAGGAGACAGCCGAACACCGGGGAGCTGTTTTTT; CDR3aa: CASRRQPNTGELFF
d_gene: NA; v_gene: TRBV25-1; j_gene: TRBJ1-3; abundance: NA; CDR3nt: TGTGCCAGCAGTGCTCCAGGACGGACCTCTGGAAACACCATATATTTT; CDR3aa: CASSAPGRTSGNTIYF
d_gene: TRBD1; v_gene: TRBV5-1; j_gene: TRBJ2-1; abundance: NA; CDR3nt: TGCGCCAGCAGTTCCGGGACAGGGGATGAGCAGTTCTTC; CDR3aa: CASSSGTGDEQFF
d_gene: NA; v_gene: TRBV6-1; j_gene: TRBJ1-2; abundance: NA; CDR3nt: TGTGCCAGCAGTGCCAGCGGCAACTATGGCTACACCTTC; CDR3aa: CASSASGNYGYTF
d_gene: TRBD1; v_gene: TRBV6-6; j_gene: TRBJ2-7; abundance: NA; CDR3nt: TGTGCCAGCAGTGCGAGAGGGGGCAGTGGCAACGAGCAGTACTTC; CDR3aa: CASSARGGSGNEQYF
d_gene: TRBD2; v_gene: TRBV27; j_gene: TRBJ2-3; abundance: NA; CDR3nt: TGTGCCACCTACGCTAGCGGGAACACAGATACGCAGTATTTT; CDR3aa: CATYASGNTDTQYF
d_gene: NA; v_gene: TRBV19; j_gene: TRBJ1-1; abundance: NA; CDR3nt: TGTGCCAGTAGTATTGGGTCGCCGTCGTGGGAAGCTTTCTTT; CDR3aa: CASSIGSPSWEAFF
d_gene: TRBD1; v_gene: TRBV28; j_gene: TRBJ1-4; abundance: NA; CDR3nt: TGTGCCAGCAGGACGACAGGGGAGGGGATTTATTCGTTTTTT; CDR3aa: CASRTTGEGIYSFF
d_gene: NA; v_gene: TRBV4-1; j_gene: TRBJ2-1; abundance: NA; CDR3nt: TGCGCCAGCAGACCCCCGGCTTCGAATGAGCAGTTCTTC; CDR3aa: CASRPPASNEQFF
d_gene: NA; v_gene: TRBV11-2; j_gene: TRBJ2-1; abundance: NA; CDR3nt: TGTGCCAGCAGCTTCCGTCGGGAGTCCCCCTACAATGAGCAGTTCTTC; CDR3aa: CASSFRRESPYNEQFF
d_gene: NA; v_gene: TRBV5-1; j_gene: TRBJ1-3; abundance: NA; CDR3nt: TGCGCCAGCAGCTTGGTCGGGTCTTCCTACTCTGGAAACACCATATATTTT; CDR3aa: CASSLVGSSYSGNTIYF
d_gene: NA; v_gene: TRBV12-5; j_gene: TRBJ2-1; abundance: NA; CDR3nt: TGTGCTAGTAGGCAGGATCGGGTCAATGAGCAGTTCTTC; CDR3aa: CASRQDRVNEQFF
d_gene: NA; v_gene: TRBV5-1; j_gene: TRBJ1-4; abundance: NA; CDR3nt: TGCGCCAGCCCCGCGGGACGGCCTAATGAAAAACTGTTTTTT; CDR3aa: CASPAGRPNEKLFF
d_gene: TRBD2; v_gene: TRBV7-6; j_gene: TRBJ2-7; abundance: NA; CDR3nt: TGTGCCAGCAGCTTAGACATCTCGACCAGCGGGACCCTTTTCTCCTACGAGCAGTACTTC; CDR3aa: CASSLDISTSGTLFSYEQYF
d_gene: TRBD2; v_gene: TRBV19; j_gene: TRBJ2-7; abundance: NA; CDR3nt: TGTGCCAGTAGCCCGGGACTAGCGCTATACGAGCAGTACTTC; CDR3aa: CASSPGLALYEQYF
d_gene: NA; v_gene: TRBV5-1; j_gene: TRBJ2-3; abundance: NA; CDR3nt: TGCGCCAGCAGCTTGGGCCCCGGCGAGGATACGCAGTATTTT; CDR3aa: CASSLGPGEDTQYF